This T cell receptor (beta chain) comes out of a study of cytomegalovirus exposure and HLA in healthy donors. Broader study findings: The listing of roughly 160 TCR beta chains classed them as cytomegalovirus-associated. Both high specificity and high sensitivity reportedly marked the classifier's diagnosis of cytomegalovirus status.

CDR3 length: 17 amino acids. The V gene lost 3 bases and the J gene lost 1 base, with 16 bases spanning the gap. The germline V gene has CDR1 MNHNS and CDR2 SASEGT. TCRdb's table, derived via immunoSEQ multiplex PCR, lists solely in-frame clones and lacks some. The sample lists some 73,000 clones, around nine tenths seen once, with 3% to 4.5% in the top ten. For this clone: Antigen unknown.

The sample was PBMCs. The V gene is TRBV6-1, the J gene TRBJ2-1; D may be TRBD2 (5 bases). This TCR was recovered from a woman between 18 and 29 years old in good health and CMV-seropositive. CDR3 sequence: CASSDRLGSGSYNEQFF. CDR3 DNA sequence: TGTGCCAGCAGTGACCGGCTGGGGAGTGGTTCCTACAATGAGCAGTTCTTC.